A selection of T cell receptor beta chains follows, all from one sample in a study of blood T cell repertoires in COVID-19. Profiled with immunoSEQ multiplex PCR; TCRdb holds only in-frame clones, not every one. The data contain about 110,000 clones, roughly 84% of them seen just once; the ten biggest clones take up roughly 8%. The sample was peripheral blood. The source is a woman in her thirties or forties with acute or convalescent COVID-19. The CDR3 runs from the conserved cysteine through the conserved F or W. The D gene is left open where the match is weak. Expanded clones are given a class, and other clones once, few, many or no size at all.

>TRBJ1-6|TRBV5-1|TRBD1|.|13
TGCGCCAGCAGCCCGCAGGGGGATTCACCCCTCCACTTT
CASSPQGDSPLHF
>TRBJ2-7|TRBV6-5|TRBD1|.|14
TGTGCCAGCAGTTACTCGGGACAGGGCTACGAGCAGTACTTC
CASSYSGQGYEQYF
>TRBJ1-2|TRBV19|.|few|14
TGTGCCAGTAGTGGCTCACAGGGAATGGCTGGCTACACCTTC
CASSGSQGMAGYTF
>TRBJ2-1|TRBV29-1|TRBD1|.|14
TGCAGCGTTGCGGGGACAGGGACCGGTAATGAGCAGTTCTTC
CSVAGTGTGNEQFF
>TRBJ2-7|TRBV11-2|TRBD2|.|19
TGTGCCAGCAGCCAATACCTCGAGACTAGCACCTTCTTCTCCTACGAGCAGTACTTC
CASSQYLETSTFFSYEQYF
>TRBJ1-1|TRBV4-2|.|.|11
TGTGCCAGCAGCCAAGGGAGTGGGGCTTTCTTT
CASSQGSGAFF
>TRBJ1-2|TRBV6-6|.|.|16
TGTGCCAGCAGTTACCCACCTTCCACAGGGTATGATGGCTACACCTTC
CASSYPPSTGYDGYTF
>TRBJ1-1|TRBV5-5|TRBD1|once|14
TGTGCCAGCAGCACCAGACAGGGCGCCCTGGGAGCTTTCTTT
CASSTRQGALGAFF
>TRBJ1-4|TRBV18|TRBD1|once|17
TGTGCCAGCTCACCAATATTCAGGGGGCAAAGTAATGAAAAACTGTTTTTT
CASSPIFRGQSNEKLFF
>TRBJ1-5|TRBV30|.|.|14
TGTGCCTGGAGTGTCCCAGGGACTTATAGGGCCCAGCATTTT
CAWSVPGTYRAQHF
>TRBJ1-1|TRBV6-6|.|.|12
TGTGCCAGCAGCTACGAGCTATCGCGGGCTTTCTTT
CASSYELSRAFF
>TRBJ1-1|TRBV5-1|.|.|14
TGCGCCAGCAGCTTAGGCGGGATGAACACTGAAGCTTTCTTT
CASSLGGMNTEAFF
>TRBJ1-5|TRBV30|TRBD1|.|14
TGTGCCTGGGGGACAGCCTATAGCAATCAGCCCCAGCATTTT
CAWGTAYSNQPQHF
>TRBJ2-7|TRBV19|.|medium-sized|15
TGTGCCAGTAGTATGGGGGCAGTGGGTAGCTACGAGCAGTACTTC
CASSMGAVGSYEQYF
>TRBJ1-1|TRBV30|TRBD1|.|15
TGTGCCTGGAGTTCAATTACGACAGGGGGAACTGAAGCTTTCTTT
CAWSSITTGGTEAFF
>TRBJ2-2|TRBV7-6|TRBD1|.|19
TGTGCCAGCACTTTCGTCGTTTCCTCTGACAGGGGAATGGCCGGGGAGCTGTTTTTT
CASTFVVSSDRGMAGELFF
>TRBJ2-2|TRBV29-1|.|.|11
TGCAGCGTTGAGGGGCCCGGGGAGCTGTTTTTT
CSVEGPGELFF
>TRBJ1-1|TRBV19|TRBD1|.|15
TGTGCCAGCAAAAAGGCGGGACAGAAAAACACTGAAGCTTTCTTT
CASKKAGQKNTEAFF
>TRBJ2-1|TRBV3-1/TRBV3-2|TRBD2|once|15
TGTGCCAGCAGCCAGACTAGCGGGGGGCTCAATGAGCAGTTCTTC
CASSQTSGGLNEQFF
>TRBJ2-2|TRBV5-1|TRBD2|.|16
TGCGCCAGCAGCTGGGGAGGGGATCCTAACACCGGGGAGCTGTTTTTT
CASSWGGDPNTGELFF
>TRBJ1-4|TRBV29-1|.|.|13
TGCAGCGTTGAAGAAGGGCCGGGGGAAAAACTGTTTTTT
CSVEEGPGEKLFF
>TRBJ2-1|TRBV19|.|.|18
TGTGCCAGTAGTATATCAGGAAGGGGGGGCCCTCCCTACAATGAGCAGTTCTTC
CASSISGRGGPPYNEQFF
>TRBJ1-1|TRBV5-5|.|.|14
TGTGCCAGCAGCCGCGGAGAGGGTTACACTGAAGCTTTCTTT
CASSRGEGYTEAFF
>TRBJ1-5|TRBV6-5|TRBD1|.|14
TGTGCCAGCAGTTCCGGACAGGGAGGTCAGCCCCAGCATTTT
CASSSGQGGQPQHF
>TRBJ1-2|TRBV2|.|.|12
TGTGCCAGCAGCCCGGGATTTGATGGCTACACCTTC
CASSPGFDGYTF
>TRBJ1-2|TRBV9|.|.|14
TGTGCCAGCAGCGTAGCTGGCGGTTACTATGGCTACACCTTC
CASSVAGGYYGYTF
>TRBJ2-3|TRBV10-3|.|.|14
TGTGCCATCAGTGAGGGAGGGAGCACAGATACGCAGTATTTT
CAISEGGSTDTQYF
>TRBJ1-2|TRBV6-5|TRBD1|.|12
TGTGCCAGCAGAGGACAGGGGGCAGGCTACACCTTC
CASRGQGAGYTF
>TRBJ1-2|TRBV6-6|TRBD1|.|16
TGTGCCAGCAGTTACCCCGCCGGACAGGCATACTATGGCTACACCTTC
CASSYPAGQAYYGYTF
>TRBJ2-3|TRBV27|TRBD1|.|15
TGTGCCAGCAGTTTAGGGACAGCCCCCACAGATACGCAGTATTTT
CASSLGTAPTDTQYF
>TRBJ1-2|TRBV14|.|.|15
TGTGCCAGCAGCCAAGAATCCGGGATTTGGGATGGCTACACCTTC
CASSQESGIWDGYTF
>TRBJ2-4|TRBV6-5|.|.|13
TGTGCCAGCAGCCAGAGGACTGAAAACATTCAGTACTTC
CASSQRTENIQYF
>TRBJ1-2|TRBV6-5|TRBD1|.|15
TGTGCCAGCAAACCGGCAGGACAGGGGGCCGCTGGCTACACCTTC
CASKPAGQGAAGYTF
>TRBJ1-2|TRBV5-4|.|.|18
TGTGCCAGCAGCCAGAAGGGGACAAGCGGGGCACAGCTCTATGGCTACACCTTC
CASSQKGTSGAQLYGYTF
>TRBJ1-1|TRBV5-6|.|once|16
TGTGCCAGCAGCTTGAGGGCGGGACGGATGAACACTGAAGCTTTCTTT
CASSLRAGRMNTEAFF
>TRBJ1-1|TRBV5-1|.|.|17
TGCGCCAGCAGCCGCCCCGAGGGCTCCGGGATGAACACTGAAGCTTTCTTT
CASSRPEGSGMNTEAFF
>TRBJ2-7|TRBV5-6|TRBD1|once|12
TGTGCCAGCAGCAGGGACAGGGGGTTTGGGTACTTC
CASSRDRGFGYF
>TRBJ2-3|TRBV6-4|TRBD2|few|15
TGTGCCAGCAGTGATATTAGCGGGGGCACAGATACGCAGTATTTT
CASSDISGGTDTQYF
>TRBJ1-6|TRBV2|.|.|14
TGTGCCAGCAGATCGGGCGTAGGGGGGGTACCCCTCCACTTT
CASRSGVGGVPLHF
>TRBJ1-1|TRBV4-3|.|.|15
TGCGCCAGCAGCCAAGATAGGGGATACAATACTGAAGCTTTCTTT
CASSQDRGYNTEAFF
>TRBJ1-1|TRBV10-3|.|.|13
TGTGCCATCAGTGAGTCGTCAGGGGCCAGAGCTTTCTTT
CAISESSGARAFF
>TRBJ2-1|TRBV5-5|TRBD2|.|16
TGTGCCAGCAGCTTCTTACGGGGGGGCTCCTACAATGAGCAGTTCTTC
CASSFLRGGSYNEQFF
>TRBJ1-2|TRBV6-5|TRBD1|.|14
TGTGCCAGCAGTTATCAGGGGACAGAATATGGCTACACCTTC
CASSYQGTEYGYTF